This T cell receptor (beta chain) was retrieved from a study of T-cell reconstitution after alpha-beta-depleted transplantation in children listed by TCRdb under 2016. Regarding the complete study: Using TCR repertoire profiling, the study followed T-cell immune reconstitution in a quantitative way in children after TCRalphabeta/CD19-depleted allogeneic hematopoietic cell transplantation. Summary of the overall study and its limitations: The apparently early alphabetaT-cell count recovery about two months after transplant was reportedly dependent on only several hundred rapidly expanded clones derived from non-depleted graft cells. In some patients, the high TCRbeta diversity seen at day 60 was put down to recipient T cells and intrathymic progenitors that had survived conditioning. Over the following months the frequencies of hyperexpanded clones went down, and after one year T-cell counts and TCRbeta diversity were mostly credited to newly produced T cells.

Unmatched junction bases come to 7, with V trimmed by 5 bases and J by 14 bases. CDR1 and CDR2, per the germline V gene, are SGHRS and YFSETQ. The CDR3 has 11 amino acids, counting the end cysteine and phenylalanine. Only the CDR3 DNA stays, 33 bases, in frame from base 1. The library was produced with PCR. Instrument used: Illumina HiSeq 2500. TCR libraries were prepared with molecular barcoding, using unique molecular identifiers to normalize TCRbeta repertoire quantification. In-frame beta chains were kept once TCRdb had trimmed the public reads at Q25 with fastp and called clones with MiXCR. Duplicate CDR3 protein sequences are folded into a single record with the most common DNA and genes. Within this sample are about 110,000 distinct CDR3 sequences, with about 6.4% of them counted one time only. Approximately 25% of the sample comes from the top ten. In the paper's terms, the treatment or condition label means: allogeneic hematopoietic cell transplantation with graft depleted of TCRalphabeta T cells and CD19 B cells. The children who served as transplant recipients had been given grafts of TCRalphabeta/CD19-depleted allogeneic hematopoietic cells.

Ten or more counts support this clonotype. It lacks a known antigen. Base qualities are not recorded, but no much larger clone differs from it by a single base. Sequenced here: PBMCs, mostly from graft donor cells, sampled 360 days after TCRalphabeta/CD19-depleted stem cell transplant. This sequence uses TRBV5-1 and TRBJ2-1, and 7 junction bases match TRBD1. The sequence derives from a male patient under 10 years old who had a stem cell transplant for acute lymphoblastic leukemia, so the T cells may come from the graft donor. The CDR3 region has the sequence CASSYDREKFF. DNA sequence: TGCGCCAGCAGTTATGACAGGGAAAAGTTCTTC. When the CDR3 is completed using the reference TRBV5-1 and TRBJ2-1 genes on either side, the full variable domain is KAGVTQTPRYLIKTRGQQVTLSCSPISGHRSVSWYQQTPGQGLQFLFEYFSETQRNKGNFPGRFSGRQFSNSRSEMNVSTLELGDSALYLCASSYDREKFFGPGTRLTVL.